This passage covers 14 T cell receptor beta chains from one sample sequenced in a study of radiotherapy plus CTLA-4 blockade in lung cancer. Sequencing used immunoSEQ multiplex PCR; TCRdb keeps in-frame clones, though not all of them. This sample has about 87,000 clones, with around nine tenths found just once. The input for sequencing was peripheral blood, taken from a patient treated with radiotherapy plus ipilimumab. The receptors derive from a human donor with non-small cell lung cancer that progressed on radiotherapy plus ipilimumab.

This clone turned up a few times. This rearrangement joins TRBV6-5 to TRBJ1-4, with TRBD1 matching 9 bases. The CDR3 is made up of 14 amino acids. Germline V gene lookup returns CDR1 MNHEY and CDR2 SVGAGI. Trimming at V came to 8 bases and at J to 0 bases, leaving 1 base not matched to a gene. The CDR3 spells CASRTGATNEKLFF. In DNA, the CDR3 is TGTGCCAGCCGGACAGGGGCAACTAATGAAAAACTGTTTTTT.

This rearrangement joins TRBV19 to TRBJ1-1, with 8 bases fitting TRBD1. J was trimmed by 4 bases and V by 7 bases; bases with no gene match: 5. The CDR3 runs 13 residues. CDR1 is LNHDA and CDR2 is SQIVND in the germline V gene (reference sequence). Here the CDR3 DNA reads TGTGCCAGTACCCCACAGGGGGTCACTGAAGCTTTCTTT. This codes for CASTPQGVTEAFF.

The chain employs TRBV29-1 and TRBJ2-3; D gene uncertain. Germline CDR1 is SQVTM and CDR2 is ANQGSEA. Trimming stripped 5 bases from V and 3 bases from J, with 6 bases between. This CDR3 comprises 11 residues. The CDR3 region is CSVLRTDTQYF. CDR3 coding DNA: TGCAGCGTTCTACGGACAGATACGCAGTATTTT.

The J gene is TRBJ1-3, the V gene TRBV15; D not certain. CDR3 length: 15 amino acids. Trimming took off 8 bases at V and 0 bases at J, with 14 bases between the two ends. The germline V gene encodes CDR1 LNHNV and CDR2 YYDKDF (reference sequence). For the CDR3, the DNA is TGTGCCACCGCCAACGGCGGGTCCTCTGGAAACACCATATATTTT. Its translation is CATANGGSSGNTIYF.

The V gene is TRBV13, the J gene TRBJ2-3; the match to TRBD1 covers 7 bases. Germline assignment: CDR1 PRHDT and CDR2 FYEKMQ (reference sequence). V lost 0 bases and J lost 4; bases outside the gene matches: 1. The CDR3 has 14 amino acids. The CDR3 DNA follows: TGTGCCAGCAGCTTAGGACAGGGGTCAGATACGCAGTATTTT. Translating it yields CASSLGQGSDTQYF.

CDR3 DNA sequence: TGTGCCAGCAGTCAGGAAGGACAGGGTCGGACTGAAGCTTTCTTT. Translated: CASSQEGQGRTEAFF. The V call is TRBV28, the J call TRBJ1-1, with 8 bases that match TRBD1. With V trimmed by 5 bases and J by 5 bases, 10 bases remained unmatched. This CDR3 contains 15 residues. In germline, CDR1 is MDHEN, CDR2 SYDVKM.

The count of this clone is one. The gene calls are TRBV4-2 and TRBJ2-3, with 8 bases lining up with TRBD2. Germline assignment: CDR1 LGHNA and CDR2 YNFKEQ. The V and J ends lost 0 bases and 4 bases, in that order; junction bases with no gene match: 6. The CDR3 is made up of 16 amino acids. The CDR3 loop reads CASSQESGGPADTQYF. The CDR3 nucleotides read TGTGCCAGCAGCCAAGAGTCGGGGGGGCCGGCAGATACGCAGTATTTT.

CDR3 coding DNA: TGCGCCAGCAGCCAGACCCCCGGTACGGCGGATACGCAGTATTTT. Amino acid sequence: CASSQTPGTADTQYF. The chain recombines TRBV4-3 with TRBJ2-3; D call uncertain. CDR1 LGHNA and CDR2 YSLEER come from the germline V gene. Deletions cut 3 bases from V and 6 bases from J, with 16 bases between. The CDR3 consists of 15 residues.

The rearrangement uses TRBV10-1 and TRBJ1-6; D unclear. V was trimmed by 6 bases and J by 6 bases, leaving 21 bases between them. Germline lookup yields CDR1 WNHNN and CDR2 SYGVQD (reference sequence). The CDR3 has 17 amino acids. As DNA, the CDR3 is TGCGCCAGCAGAAAGATCGGCCATTGGAAATCTAATTCACCCCTCCACTTT. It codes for CASRKIGHWKSNSPLHF.

The DNA for the CDR3 is TGTGCCAGCAGCACCCGGGGGTTCTCCTACGAGCAGTACTTC. Translating gives CASSTRGFSYEQYF. The chain recombines TRBV5-5 with TRBJ2-7, with D tentatively TRBD2 (6 bases). The CDR3 sequence is 14 residues long. Germline-derived CDR1 and CDR2 are SGHKS and YYEKEE (reference sequence). Trimming took 4 bases from V and 0 from J, leaving 11 bases between them.

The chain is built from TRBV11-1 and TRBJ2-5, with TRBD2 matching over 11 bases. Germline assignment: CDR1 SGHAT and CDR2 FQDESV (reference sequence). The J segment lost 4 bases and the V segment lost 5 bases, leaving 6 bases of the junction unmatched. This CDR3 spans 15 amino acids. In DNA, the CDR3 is TGTGCCAGCAGCGCGGGACTAGCGGTTAGAGAGACCCAGTACTTC. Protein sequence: CASSAGLAVRETQYF.

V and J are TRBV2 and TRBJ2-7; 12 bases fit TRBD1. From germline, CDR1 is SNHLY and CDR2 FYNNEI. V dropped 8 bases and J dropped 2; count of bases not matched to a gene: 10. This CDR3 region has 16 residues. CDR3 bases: TGTGCCAGCTCCGGGACAGGGGGCAGGTCGACCTACGAGCAGTACTTC. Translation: CASSGTGGRSTYEQYF.

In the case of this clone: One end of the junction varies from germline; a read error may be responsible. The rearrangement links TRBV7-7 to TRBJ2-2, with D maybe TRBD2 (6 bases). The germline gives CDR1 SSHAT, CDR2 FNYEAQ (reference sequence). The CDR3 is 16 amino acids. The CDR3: CASSLVGGPNTGELFF. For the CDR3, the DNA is TGTGCTAGCAGCTTAGTTGGAGGGCCAAACACCGGGGAGCTGTTTTTT.

The CDR3 sequence: CASSGLGIYGYTF. CDR3 nucleotides: TGTGCCAGCAGCGGATTAGGGATCTATGGCTACACCTTC. V usage is TRBV9 and J usage is TRBJ1-2; D uncertain. Germline CDR1 is SGDLS and CDR2 is YYNGEE. The CDR3 contains 13 residues. V lost 3 bases and J lost 4, with 10 bases in between.